These 29 T cell receptor beta chains originate from one sample sequenced in a study of T cells in Graves' hyperthyroidism and ophthalmopathy. The investigators amplified TCR beta CDR3 regions from RNA transcripts. TCR CDR3 regions were first amplified by RT-PCR with HTBI primers. A single record per CDR3 protein comes from TCRdb applying MiXCR to the multiplex PCR reads. In the table there are 480,000 or so distinct CDR3 sequences, 46% of which are singletons. Sequenced: peripheral blood or thyroid tissue (not recorded which). These receptors were taken from an adult woman with Graves' disease, either hyperthyroidism or ophthalmopathy (not recorded which).

Many counts were recorded for this clonotype. Relative to the germline gene, one junction end is altered; a read error may explain this. J is TRBJ2-2 and V is TRBV10-3; D is uncertain. The CDR3 runs 16 residues. Germline V gives CDR1 ENHRY, CDR2 SYGVKD. Here the CDR3 DNA reads TGTGCCATCAGTGGTGGGGTTATCGCAAACATCGGGGAGCTGTTTTTT. Amino acids: CAISGGVIANIGELFF.

This chain links TRBV20-1 with TRBJ1-2, with 7 positions matching TRBD1. The ends lost 7 bases at V and 2 bases at J; junction bases unmatched: 4. CDR1 is DFQATT and CDR2 is SNEGSKA in the germline V gene (reference sequence). This CDR3 comprises 12 residues. CDR3: CSVLDRNYGYTF. CDR3 in DNA: TGCAGTGTACTGGACAGGAACTATGGCTACACCTTC.

This clonotype was counted many times. V usage is TRBV28 and J usage is TRBJ2-5; D not certain. Germline V gives CDR1 MDHEN, CDR2 SYDVKM. V dropped 1 base and J dropped 6 bases, with 9 bases sitting between them. CDR3 length: 13 amino acids. Written as DNA, the CDR3 is TGTGCCAGCAGTTTATCTGGACCACAGACCCAGTACTTC. Protein sequence: CASSLSGPQTQYF.

In its sample, this clonotype was seen many times. An end of the junction does not agree with germline; a read error may underlie this. The rearrangement uses TRBV20-1 and TRBJ2-7; 13 bases are a match to TRBD2. The CDR3 covers 15 residues. In germline, CDR1 is DFQATT, CDR2 SNEGSKA (reference sequence). The CDR3 DNA follows: TGCAGTGCTAGACCGACCGGGACTAGCGGGGTAAACTACGGCTTC. Residues: CSARPTGTSGVNYGF.

CDR3: CSVEVEVGDEQYF. CDR3 nucleotide sequence: TGCAGCGTTGAAGTGGAGGTGGGGGACGAGCAGTACTTC. The chain is built from TRBV29-1 and TRBJ2-7; perhaps D is TRBD1 or TRBD2 (5 bases each). CDR1 is SQVTM, CDR2 ANQGSEA, per germline. V lost 1 base and J lost 5, with 12 bases in between. This CDR3 has 13 amino acids.

The chain couples TRBV12-3 or TRBV12-4 to TRBJ1-2, with 8 bases lining up with TRBD1. This CDR3 is 16 amino acids long. Trimming took 5 bases from V and 8 from J; bases not matched to a gene: 16. The CDR3 bases are TGTGCCAGCAGTCCGACCCCAGACAGGGGTGGTATGGGCTACACCTTC. It specifies CASSPTPDRGGMGYTF.

There are a few counts of this clonotype. J is TRBJ1-5 and V is TRBV10-3; unclear D gene. The V gene lost 6 bases and the J gene lost 6 bases, with 9 bases spanning the gap. Germline lookup yields CDR1 ENHRY and CDR2 SYGVKD. CDR3 size: 12 residues. CDR3 residues: CAISDVGQPQHF. In DNA form, the CDR3 reads TGTGCCATCAGCGACGTAGGTCAGCCCCAGCATTTT.

There are many counts of this clonotype. The chain uses TRBV20-1 and TRBJ1-2, with 11 bases lining up with TRBD1. Germline V gives CDR1 DFQATT, CDR2 SNEGSKA (reference sequence). J lost 8 bases, V lost 6 bases, and 17 bases had no gene match. The CDR3 runs to 16 residues. The CDR3 bases are TGCAGTGCCTCATCGGGACAGGGGGACGTAACAGGGGGCTACACCTTC. Protein product: CSASSGQGDVTGGYTF.

This clonotype appeared a few times. The chain combines TRBV28 with TRBJ1-6; 8 bases line up with TRBD1. The germline V gene has CDR1 MDHEN and CDR2 SYDVKM. The CDR3 is 14 amino acids. V dropped 6 bases and J dropped 10; count of bases not matched to a gene: 8. The CDR3, as DNA: TGTGCCAGCAGCCTGGTTCAGGGGGCGTCACCCCTCCACTTT. Translated: CASSLVQGASPLHF. Variable domain in full (rest from reference TRBV28 and TRBJ1-6): DVKVTQSSRYLVKRTGEKVFLECVQDMDHENMFWYRQDPGLGLRLIYFSYDVKMKEKGDIPEGYSVSREKKERFSLILESASTNQTSMYLCASSLVQGASPLHFGNGTRLTVT.

This clonotype appeared many times. This chain connects TRBV6-5 to TRBJ1-1, with D tentatively TRBD1 (6 bases). V lost 7 bases to trimming and J lost 9 bases, with 15 bases between them. The CDR3 is 12 residues long. Germline V lookup: CDR1 MNHEY, CDR2 SVGAGI. As DNA, the CDR3 is TGTGCCAGCACCTCTAGAGGGGGGAAAGCTTTCTTT. Its protein product is CASTSRGGKAFF.

The chain joins TRBV20-1 to TRBJ1-2, with D uncertain. Germline CDR1 reads DFQATT; CDR2 reads SNEGSKA (reference sequence). The CDR3 has 13 amino acids. V lost 0 bases and J lost 4, with 9 bases in between. The CDR3 DNA sequence: TGCAGTGCTAGAGAGCGGAGCTCCTATGGCTACACCTTC. It encodes CSARERSSYGYTF.

The J gene is TRBJ1-5, the V gene TRBV7-2; D possibly corresponds to TRBD1 (5 bases). Germline assignment: CDR1 SGHTA and CDR2 FQGNSA. The CDR3 sequence is 13 residues long. Trimming took 4 bases from V and 6 from J, leaving 10 bases between them. The CDR3 loop reads CASSSRGSQPQHF. The CDR3 DNA sequence: TGTGCCAGCAGCTCGAGGGGCAGTCAGCCCCAGCATTTT.

The genes are TRBV7-2 and TRBJ1-1; a weak D match, TRBD1 (5 bases). The CDR3 contains 13 residues. V shed 2 bases and J shed 8 bases, with 12 bases lying between them. Germline V gene lookup returns CDR1 SGHTA and CDR2 FQGNSA. CDR3 coding DNA: TGTGCCAGCAGCTTATCTGGGGGGTCGGAAGCTTTCTTT. Its translation is CASSLSGGSEAFF.

This chain connects TRBV20-1 to TRBJ2-7; 7 bases are shared with TRBD2. CDR1 is DFQATT, CDR2 SNEGSKA, per germline (reference sequence). J gave up 9 bases and V 1 base, and 6 bases lay outside the gene matches. This CDR3 has 12 amino acids. This chain's CDR3 is CSARGGGDRQYF. CDR3 DNA: TGCAGTGCTAGAGGCGGGGGAGATCGGCAGTACTTC.

The genes are TRBV25-1 and TRBJ1-4; 7 nucleotides line up with TRBD1. CDR1 and CDR2 (germline): MGHDK, SYGVNS. CDR3 size: 14 residues. V was pared by 5 bases and J by 6 bases, with 6 bases of the junction left unmatched. CDR3 sequence reads: CASSSPDRDEKLFF. As DNA, the CDR3 is TGTGCCAGCAGTTCCCCAGACAGGGATGAAAAACTGTTTTTT.

This chain uses TRBV19 with TRBJ2-3; D is unresolved. Germline V lookup: CDR1 LNHDA, CDR2 SQIVND (reference sequence). The CDR3 spans 13 residues. The V and J ends lost 4 bases and 5 bases respectively, with 10 bases between them. The CDR3 reads CASSKSSGDTQYF. CDR3 sequence (DNA): TGTGCCAGTAGTAAGTCTTCGGGAGATACGCAGTATTTT.

This chain connects TRBV19 to TRBJ2-7; D remains unclear. CDR1 and CDR2 (germline): LNHDA, SQIVND (reference sequence). The germline V and J ends were trimmed by 7 bases and 5 bases, with 18 bases remaining between them. The length of the CDR3 is 14 residues. The DNA for the CDR3 is TGTGCCAGTAAGGTTGGGTGGGTCGCCGACGAGCAGTACTTC. It is translated as CASKVGWVADEQYF. Full variable domain (rest looked up from reference TRBV19 and TRBJ2-7): DGGITQSPKYLFRKEGQNVTLSCEQNLNHDAMYWYRQDPGQGLRLIYYSQIVNDFQKGDIAEGYSVSREKKESFPLTVTSAQKNPTAFYLCASKVGWVADEQYFGPGTRLTVT.

This clonotype was recorded many times. CDR3 sequence (DNA): TGTGCCAGTAGTGCCACAGGGGGCCGTGATGAAAAACTGTTTTTT. Amino acids: CASSATGGRDEKLFF. V gene TRBV19 combines with J gene TRBJ1-4, with 9 bases that match TRBD1. This CDR3 contains 15 residues. The junction had 7 bases not matched to a gene; V was cut back by 5 bases and J by 6 bases. The germline gives CDR1 LNHDA, CDR2 SQIVND (reference sequence).

This clonotype appeared many times. The chain uses TRBV7-2 and TRBJ2-7; TRBD1 matches at 10 bases. The ends lost 5 bases at V and 3 bases at J; junction bases unmatched: 7. Germline V gene lookup returns CDR1 SGHTA and CDR2 FQGNSA. The CDR3 extends over 15 amino acids. CDR3 sequence (DNA): TGTGCCAGCAGCCCGACCGGGACAGGGGACTACGAGCAGTACTTC. Encoded protein: CASSPTGTGDYEQYF. Filled out from reference TRBV7-2 and TRBJ2-7, the complete variable domain reads GAGVSQSPSNKVTEKGKDVELRCDPISGHTALYWYRQSLGQGLEFLIYFQGNSAPDKSGLPSDRFSAERTGGSVSTLTIQRTQQEDSAVYLCASSPTGTGDYEQYFGPGTRLTVT.

The chain uses TRBV7-9 and TRBJ1-6, with D tentatively TRBD1 (5 bases). Germline CDR1 is SEHNR and CDR2 is FQNEAQ (reference sequence). The CDR3 is 15 residues long. Trimming removed 5 bases from V and 3 bases from J, with 11 bases in between. CDR3 in DNA: TGTGCCAGCAGCCACCGGGACGTCTATAATTCACCCCTCCACTTT. Translated, it gives CASSHRDVYNSPLHF.

The chain has TRBV19 and TRBJ1-1, with D possibly TRBD1 on 6 matching bases. Germline V gene data show CDR1 as LNHDA and CDR2 as SQIVND (reference sequence). V lost 1 base, J lost 5 bases, and 8 bases lay in between. The CDR3 is 13 residues long. The CDR3: CASSIVQGTEAFF. The CDR3 DNA sequence: TGTGCCAGTAGTATAGTACAGGGAACTGAAGCTTTCTTT. Complete variable domain (other parts from reference TRBV19 and TRBJ1-1): DGGITQSPKYLFRKEGQNVTLSCEQNLNHDAMYWYRQDPGQGLRLIYYSQIVNDFQKGDIAEGYSVSREKKESFPLTVTSAQKNPTAFYLCASSIVQGTEAFFGQGTRLTVV.

This clonotype appeared many times. The rearrangement joins TRBV7-2 to TRBJ1-4; D is undetermined. The V gene lost 1 base and the J gene lost 7 bases, with 7 bases spanning the gap. This CDR3 region has 13 residues. Per the germline V gene, CDR1 is SGHTA and CDR2 is FQGNSA. CDR3 in DNA: TGTGCCAGCAGCTTAGGCACACTTGAAAAACTGTTTTTT. Protein product: CASSLGTLEKLFF.

This clonotype has ten or more counts. V is TRBV6-6 and J is TRBJ2-7; D remains unclear. In germline, CDR1 is MNHNY, CDR2 SVGAGI (reference sequence). This CDR3 comprises 12 residues. V gave up 2 bases and J gave up 3 bases, with 5 bases separating them. CDR3 nucleotides: TGTGCCAGCAGTTACACCAGCTACGAGCAGTACTTC. Protein sequence: CASSYTSYEQYF.

The rearrangement joins TRBV5-1 to TRBJ2-2; D remains ambiguous. V lost 5 bases and J 5 bases, leaving 4 bases between the germline ends. This CDR3 spans 11 amino acids. CDR1 is SGHRS and CDR2 is YFSETQ in the germline V gene. CDR3 DNA: TGCGCCAGCAGACAGACCGGGGAGCTGTTTTTT. It codes for CASRQTGELFF.

The rearrangement joins TRBV27 to TRBJ2-7; D is possibly TRBD2 (6 bases). Trimming took off 3 bases at V and 0 bases at J, with 9 bases between the two ends. CDR1 is MNHEY, CDR2 SMNVEV, per germline (reference sequence). This CDR3 is 14 amino acids long. In nucleotides, the CDR3 is TGTGCCAGCAGTTTTGCGGGGAGCTCCTACGAGCAGTACTTC. It codes for CASSFAGSSYEQYF.

The chain joins TRBV6-2 or TRBV6-3 to TRBJ2-7; TRBD2 aligns across 7 bases. From germline, CDR1 is MNHEY and CDR2 SVGEGT. The CDR3 extends over 12 amino acids. Trimming at V came to 6 bases and at J to 4 bases, leaving 3 bases not matched to a gene. In DNA, the CDR3 is TGTGCCAGCAGCTGGACTAGATACGAGCAGTACTTC. Its protein product is CASSWTRYEQYF.

The chain couples TRBV7-9 to TRBJ2-7; D might be TRBD1 (5 bases). V gave up 0 bases and J gave up 2 bases, with 5 bases separating them. The CDR3 runs to 13 residues. Germline V gene data show CDR1 as SEHNR and CDR2 as FQNEAQ (reference sequence). The CDR3 sequence is CASSLARAYEQYF. CDR3 coding DNA: TGTGCCAGCAGCTTAGCCAGGGCCTACGAGCAGTACTTC.

V gene TRBV24-1 combines with J gene TRBJ1-1; a possible D gene is TRBD1 (5 bases). The V gene's germline CDR1 is KGHDR and CDR2 SFDVKD. CDR3 length: 12 amino acids. The CDR3 here is CARSQGNTEAFF. The CDR3 DNA sequence: TGTGCTAGAAGCCAGGGGAACACTGAAGCTTTCTTT.

This clonotype appeared many times. This chain joins TRBV19 and TRBJ1-5; D is uncertain. V was cut by 2 bases and J by 5 bases, with 13 bases left in between. Germline V lookup: CDR1 LNHDA, CDR2 SQIVND (reference sequence). The CDR3 runs 15 residues. Here the CDR3 reads CASSIRPPPDQPQHF. CDR3 bases: TGTGCCAGTAGTATACGGCCGCCACCGGATCAGCCCCAGCATTTT.